This TCR beta chain was sequenced in a study of cytomegalovirus exposure and HLA in healthy donors (dated by TCRdb to about 2017). About the investigation overall: An earlier analysis of approximately 640 of the donors reported 276 Gb of sequence data and 117 million unique TCR beta sequences from 150 million to 200 million T cells. An early release that covered about 640 HLA-typed donors contained approximately 300 gigabases of sequencing data and some 87 million unique TCR sequences. The genetic ancestry cluster associated with self-reported Caucasian donors included 65% to 90% of the 398 genotyped donors. The study aimed to test whether signatures of past pathogen exposure could be identified by cataloging public T cell receptors. The T cell repertoires of 666 subjects were profiled by immunosequencing and related to cytomegalovirus serostatus. Besides the first cohort of roughly 660 subjects, a separate validation cohort made up of some 110 different subjects was used. The study combined high-throughput TCR immunosequencing, statistical association of individual TCRs with disease status, and machine learning to predict cytomegalovirus infection status. A later analysis re-analyzed previously published TCR beta repertoires from about 730 donors and added high-resolution HLA genotyping to study TCR occurrence patterns. Rather than drawing on any new phenotypic data, the later analysis identified candidate immune exposures from TCR beta sequences and the way those sequences occurred across donors. An earlier analysis of some 500 of the donors used high-throughput TCR beta sequencing to judge whether each TCR beta V gene segment behaved as functional or pseudogenic. Donor age, sex, ethnicity and CMV serostatus were compiled alongside the repertoire data. A later genetic analysis took genome-wide SNP genotypes for about three fifths of the roughly 670 donors and used that subset as a discovery cohort. Every repertoire in the discovery cohort had been generated on one and the same sequencing platform. Both class I and class II loci were covered by HLA typing, at four-digit resolution. Typing coverage varied by locus: roughly 629-640 donors for A, B, C, DRB1 and DQB1; more than 500 for DQA1; 606 for DPA1; more than 450 for DPB1. About five DR-DQ haplotypes were handled as single units for association and clustering because linkage in the cohort was strong. Among approximately 370 genotyped donors of the cohort, an average of around 220,000 unique TCR beta nucleotide sequences was sequenced per donor, of which 15% to 20% were non-productive.

In total, 600 or so healthy bone marrow donors made up the cohort. At the time of sampling, all cohort members were nominally healthy, though unrecorded immune exposures were likely present. The donor tested CMV seronegative and was one of the 352 seronegative cohort members. Each donor provided a peripheral blood sample, and peripheral blood mononuclear cells were used for TCR beta sequencing. Genomic DNA extraction from the blood cell samples was performed with the Qiagen DNeasy Blood Extraction Kit. Broader findings and caveats from the paper: Only TCR beta chains were sequenced in this cohort, and the absence of alpha or paired-chain data limited detectable features. The study listed 150 to 200 TCR beta chains as associated with cytomegalovirus. In a later analysis, several top co-occurrence clusters were reported to appear linked to parvovirus B19, influenza, CMV and Epstein-Barr virus. Sequencing depth was assumed to be roughly uniform across donors in the presence/absence analyses, though that assumption may not hold. A later analysis found that HLA-associated TCR beta chains were more clonally expanded and had lower generation probabilities than equally common non-associated chains. Assigning TCR associations to individual alleles was difficult when HLA alleles, especially DR and DQ, strongly co-occurred. According to a later analysis, TCR association rates differed among HLA loci, with DRB1 alleles showing the most associated TCRs and HLA-C alleles showing the fewest. According to a later genetic analysis, donors in an Asian-associated ancestry cluster had fewer N-insertions in productive TCRs than the roughly 670-donor mean. Across donors, most TCR sequences were observed very rarely, whereas some public TCRs were present in many individuals. HLA typing was unavailable for some donors at each locus, so association tests used only the typed subset. An earlier analysis of approximately 530 of the donors showed that most TCR beta V segments appeared in productive rearrangements either about 90% or about 30% of the time, which broadly matched IMGT annotations. The only immune exposure information available for the cohort was CMV serostatus. According to the authors, the approach could potentially be generalized to other disease states and immunological phenotypes. Correlated functional status among segregating V segments might be attributable to linkage disequilibrium, but an unknown experimental factor could not be ruled out. A cluster of highly shared sequence variants was judged likely to be a technical artifact of the sequencing pipeline. A further reported finding was that TCR beta sequences accurately predicted the HLA-A and HLA-B alleles for most subjects in the first cohort. The 87-base-pair reads could not distinguish some IMGT-functional V segments, including TRBV6-2 and TRBV6-3, so those segments were excluded. Most CMV-associated TCR beta chains appeared to be HLA-restricted in a later analysis, and the HLA associations seemed to be driven largely by CMV exposure. A few of the identified cytomegalovirus-associated TCR beta chains were confirmed in vitro to be specific for cytomegalovirus antigens. In a later genetic analysis, a missense DCLRE1C variant was associated with V-gene and J-gene trimming of TCR beta chains, and the association was replicated in an independent cohort. Over 15 rarely observed V segments, including chromosome 9 orphons, were excluded from the earlier analysis of several hundred of the donors because counts were too low. Cytomegalovirus status was reported to be diagnosed by the classifier with high specificity and sensitivity in both the original and validation cohorts. Specific HLA alleles were associated with over 15,000 TCR beta sequences at a false discovery rate of 0.05 in a later analysis.

Concerning this clone itself: Its antigen is currently not known. There are no base qualities to consult, and no much larger clone falls within one base.

The library was obtained by the immunoSEQ multiplex PCR assay. The multiplex PCR relied on a mix of 60 forward primers for TCR Vbeta segments and 13 reverse primers for TCR Jbeta segments. The CDR3 region of rearranged TCR beta genes was amplified from genomic DNA by a multiplex PCR assay. Amplified TCR beta libraries were sequenced as 87-base-pair reads on the Illumina HiSeq System. In the paper's pipeline: A later analysis tallied roughly 76 million unique TCR beta chains across the 700 or so repertoires, and about 10 million of those chains were shared by two or more donors. Raw reads were error-corrected and collapsed into unique sequences by a nearest-neighbor algorithm in which closely related sequences were merged to remove PCR and sequencing errors. V, D and J gene segments were assigned by aligning CDR3 sequences to IMGT reference sequences. For a sequence to be retained, at least a six-nucleotide match to both a V gene segment and a J gene segment was required. A rearrangement counted as productive if the CDR3 had no stop codons and remained in frame with V and J, and every other rearrangement counted as non-productive. Following IMGT convention, CDR3 was defined as the stretch from the second conserved V-encoded cysteine to the conserved J-encoded phenylalanine. In an earlier analysis of more than 550 of the donors, sequences lacking an unambiguous match to a single V gene segment were excluded. An earlier analysis of approximately 590 of the donors called V segments functional above 56.7% productive rearrangements and segregating when the between-donor standard deviation exceeded 5%. A statistical classification framework was built for diagnosing cytomegalovirus status from the catalog of TCR beta chain sequences. A later analysis assigned V and J genes by comparing TCR nucleotide sequences with IMGT/GENE-DB human TR gene sequences. A later analysis assigned CDR3 sequences and most-parsimonious VDJ recombination scenarios with the TCRdist pipeline. In a later analysis, every TCR beta chain was defined by the combination of its CDR3 amino acid sequence and its V-gene family, and reads without a unique V-gene family were dropped. A later analysis removed 550 to 650 highly shared, low-generation-probability nucleotide sequences to deal with suspected cross-contamination and a sequencing artifact. For each public chain, a later analysis derived a clonal expansion index from normalized ranks of inferred template counts within each repertoire. Generation probabilities in a later analysis came from a VDJ recombination model fitted to out-of-frame rearrangements, and those results were checked against IGoR. A later analysis scored TCR-TCR, TCR-HLA and TCR-CMV co-occurrence with hypergeometric tests, applying a repertoire-size bias correction to TCR pairs. False discovery rates were estimated in a later analysis by permuting HLA or CMV assignments 20 times. In a later analysis, co-occurring TCRs were grouped using DBSCAN, and TCRdist sequence similarity was added for clustering within HLA-allele-positive subsets. For co-occurrence clustering, repertoires with fewer than 30,000 or more than 120,000 public chains were excluded, along with roughly five repertoires with anomalous nucleotide sharing. The table was pulled from immuneACCESS by TCRdb, which kept in-frame rearrangements only. Such tables lose some clones; where checked, under half of the loss comes from unresolved V genes, and the rest has no known cause. Clonal size and the V and J genes are those of that table, whereas D and trimming came from the DNA. For this sample the table gives about 160,000 clones, of which approximately 80% were detected only once. The ten largest make up 0.95% to 1.5% of the sample.

Taken from cysteine to phenylalanine, the CDR3 has 15 residues. Only the CDR3 DNA stays, 45 bases, in frame from base 1. CDR1 and CDR2 are read off the germline V gene as KGHSH and LQKENI. Cut back by 3 bases and 0 bases, the V and J ends lie 10 bases apart. The receptor chain draws on TRBV18 and TRBJ2-3; the D segment could be TRBD2, given 6 matching bases. The receptor was isolated from a boy aged 2 to 10 in good health and CMV-seronegative. Sequencing was carried out using PBMCs. The DNA sequence reads TGTGCCAGCTCACCGCCGGGACTCAGCACAGATACGCAGTATTTT. The resulting protein is CASSPPGLSTDTQYF.